Listed below are T cell receptor beta chains from one sample, sequenced in a study of CD8+ T cells in alopecia areata. This table comes from immunoSEQ multiplex PCR, and its TCRdb copy is limited to in-frame clones, with some not included. The sample lists approximately 210,000 clones; approximately 67% were seen once. Sequencing used CD4+ T cells sorted from blood, obtained around week 49, from a patient treated with tofacitinib. These receptors were obtained from a human donor with alopecia areata. Both conserved end residues are part of each CDR3. Each record gives: D gene, J gene, clone size, V gene, CDR3 DNA, CDR3 protein. D genes are given only for firm matches. Clone size is shown for a subset of rows, as once, few, many or a class of expanded clone.

>.|TRBJ2-7|.|TRBV2
TGTGCCAGCAGTGTCCTAAGGCAGCCTTCCTACGAGCAGTACTTC
CASSVLRQPSYEQYF
>.|TRBJ2-7|.|TRBV14
TGTGCCAGCAGCCGCCTCCCTGGGGTGATCTACGAGCAGTACTTC
CASSRLPGVIYEQYF
>.|TRBJ2-3|.|TRBV9
TGTGCCAGCAGCCCCCGGACGGGCACAGATACGCAGTATTTT
CASSPRTGTDTQYF
>.|TRBJ1-4|.|TRBV2
TGTGCCAGCCGGGGTATGCGGGGAGATGAAAAACTGTTTTTT
CASRGMRGDEKLFF
>TRBD2|TRBJ2-1|.|TRBV6-1
TGTGCCATCAGTGAAGGGACTAGCGGGGGGCATGAGCAGTTCTTC
CAISEGTSGGHEQFF
>.|TRBJ1-6|.|TRBV7-9
TGTGCCAGCAGCTCAAGCAGGTCCTCTAATTCACCCCTCCACTTT
CASSSSRSSNSPLHF
>.|TRBJ1-5|few|TRBV29-1
TGCAGCGTTAGGGAGAGACAGGACAATCAGCCCCAGCATTTT
CSVRERQDNQPQHF
>.|TRBJ1-3|once|TRBV9
TGTGCCAGCAGCGTAGGAACAGACACCATATATTTT
CASSVGTDTIYF
>TRBD1|TRBJ1-6|.|TRBV25-1
TGTGCCAGCGGCTGGGCTACATGGGGGACAGGGGCCCTCCACTTT
CASGWATWGTGALHF
>.|TRBJ1-2|.|TRBV29-1
TGCAGCGTTTACCATTACGATACAGGCGAATACACCTTC
CSVYHYDTGEYTF
>.|TRBJ2-7|.|TRBV5-6
TGTGCCAGCAGCTCGGTACAGGGCTACGAGCAGTACTTC
CASSSVQGYEQYF
>.|TRBJ1-6|.|TRBV11-2
TGTGCCAGCAGCTTAAACGAGGGCCTGGTATCACCCCTCCACTTT
CASSLNEGLVSPLHF
>.|TRBJ1-1|few|TRBV7-2
TGTGCCAGCAGATCCGGGACGGTGAACACTGAAGCTTTCTTT
CASRSGTVNTEAFF
>.|TRBJ2-3|.|TRBV4-3
TGCGCCAGCAGCCAAGGTTCCCATTCCGCGTCAGATACGCAGTATTTT
CASSQGSHSASDTQYF
>TRBD2|TRBJ2-1|.|TRBV27
TGTGCCAGCAGTCCGCTAGCGGGGGGACAGCAGTTCTTC
CASSPLAGGQQFF
>.|TRBJ1-2|once|TRBV30
TGTGCCTGGAGTCCAGGGCAGGATAACTATGGCTACACCTTC
CAWSPGQDNYGYTF
>.|TRBJ2-7|once|TRBV14
TGTGCCAGCAGCCAAAATAGGGGTCTTCCGATAGACTACGAGCAGTACTTC
CASSQNRGLPIDYEQYF
>.|TRBJ2-3|.|TRBV6-5
TGTGCCAGCAGTTGGAGGGATAAGGACACAGATACGCAGTATTTT
CASSWRDKDTDTQYF
>.|TRBJ2-3|.|TRBV30
TGTGCCTGGGTTACCACAGATACGCAGTATTTT
CAWVTTDTQYF
>.|TRBJ2-7|.|TRBV30
TGTGCCTGGAGTTGGGGGCCTGGCTCCTACGAGCAGTACTTC
CAWSWGPGSYEQYF
>.|TRBJ1-1|.|TRBV30
TGTGCCTGGAATGGGTTTGAAGACACTGAAGCTTTCTTT
CAWNGFEDTEAFF
>.|TRBJ2-2|.|TRBV15
TGTGCCACCAGCAGGGAGGGGGCCACCGGGGAGCTGTTTTTT
CATSREGATGELFF
>.|TRBJ1-2|.|TRBV28
TGTGCCAGCAGTTTAGGCAGGGTCAATGGCTACACCTTC
CASSLGRVNGYTF
>.|TRBJ2-7|few|TRBV25-1
TGTGCCAGCAGTACCAGGGGTTCCCTACTATCGTCCGAGCAGTACTTC
CASSTRGSLLSSEQYF
>.|TRBJ2-7|.|TRBV7-9
TGTGCCAGCAGCCCCGGATCAGCAGGGGAGCAGTACTTC
CASSPGSAGEQYF
>.|TRBJ2-3|.|TRBV5-1
TGCGCCAGCAGCTTTAAAGCAAACGCCGGGACCACTATAGATACGCAGTATTTT
CASSFKANAGTTIDTQYF
>.|TRBJ1-1|.|TRBV9
TGTGCCAGCAGCGGCCAGGGTGACACTGAAGCTTTCTTT
CASSGQGDTEAFF
>.|TRBJ1-6|.|TRBV10-3
TGTGCCATCAGTGACAGGGAAGTCAAGGTTGGCTATAATTCACCCCTCCACTTT
CAISDREVKVGYNSPLHF
>.|TRBJ2-2|few|TRBV6-5
TGTGCCACCACGCCACTTAGAAACACCGGGGAGCTGTTTTTT
CATTPLRNTGELFF
>.|TRBJ2-2|.|TRBV29-1
TGCAGCGCGACAGCGTTGCTCAACACCGGGGAGCTGTTTTTT
CSATALLNTGELFF
>TRBD1|TRBJ2-7|.|TRBV5-6
TGTGCCAGCAGCTTCCCCGGGACAGGGGCCTACGAGCAGTACTTC
CASSFPGTGAYEQYF
>.|TRBJ2-3|many|TRBV10-3
TGTGCCATCAGTGTCACAGATACGCAGTATTTT
CAISVTDTQYF
>.|TRBJ1-2|.|TRBV4-1
TGCGCCAGCAGCCAAGAGGGCCCGGCAGGGTATGGCTACACCTTC
CASSQEGPAGYGYTF
>TRBD2|TRBJ2-3|few|TRBV29-1
TGCAGCGTTGATCAGCGGGGGGCGTCAGATACGCAGTATTTT
CSVDQRGASDTQYF
>.|TRBJ2-1|.|TRBV5-1
TGCGCCAGCAGCTTAAGAGTGGGGGCTGACAATGAGCAGTTCTTC
CASSLRVGADNEQFF
>.|TRBJ2-5|few|TRBV15
TGTGCCACCAGCAGGACCCAGGGAGTACAAGAGACCCAGTACTTC
CATSRTQGVQETQYF
>.|TRBJ2-7|few|TRBV18
TGTGCCAGCTCTATAGATACCGCTGCCTACGAGCAGTACTTC
CASSIDTAAYEQYF
>.|TRBJ2-7|.|TRBV29-1
TGCAGCGTTGCGTCTGGACCTCCCTACGAGCAGTACTTC
CSVASGPPYEQYF
>.|TRBJ2-3|.|TRBV30
TGTGCCTGGAGGGGTGGAATCACAGATACGCAGTATTTT
CAWRGGITDTQYF
>.|TRBJ2-7|few|TRBV7-8
TGTGCCAGCAGCGCGATTAGGGGTAGTCACGAGCAGTACTTC
CASSAIRGSHEQYF
>.|TRBJ1-5|many|TRBV27
TGTGCCAGCAGTTTCGGCTCGGACAATCAGCCCCAGCATTTT
CASSFGSDNQPQHF
>.|TRBJ2-1|.|TRBV19
TGTGCCAGTAGCACCCTAAGAGGCAATGAGCAGTTCTTC
CASSTLRGNEQFF
>TRBD2|TRBJ2-2|.|TRBV4-2
TGTGCCAGCAGCCAAGATCCGGGGACTATCACGAACACCGGGGAGCTGTTTTTT
CASSQDPGTITNTGELFF